This T cell receptor beta chain stems from a study of T cell changes during pregnancy in multiple sclerosis. This clone was observed once. Germline V lookup: CDR1 LNHDA, CDR2 SQIVND (reference sequence). The CDR3 spans 14 residues. V trimming: 4 bases; J trimming: 0 bases; junction bases outside the gene matches: 3. Some clones are missing from TCRdb's copy, which holds only in-frame ones; the method was immunoSEQ multiplex PCR. The table lists 40,000 or so clones, about nine tenths of them singletons. The V call is TRBV19, the J call TRBJ2-7; 7 nucleotides line up with TRBD1. The sample was CD4+ T cells from peripheral blood mononuclear cells, taken after pregnancy. This clonotype was sampled from a female donor in good health, enrolled as a control in a pregnancy study. The CDR3 DNA follows: TGTGCCAGTAGTAAGACAGGGATCTCCTACGAGCAGTACTTC. This translates into CASSKTGISYEQYF. The whole variable domain, filled in from reference TRBV19 and TRBJ2-7, reads DGGITQSPKYLFRKEGQNVTLSCEQNLNHDAMYWYRQDPGQGLRLIYYSQIVNDFQKGDIAEGYSVSREKKESFPLTVTSAQKNPTAFYLCASSKTGISYEQYFGPGTRLTVT.